The TCR beta chain under discussion was sequenced for a study of blood T cell repertoires in COVID-19. Study summary: Sample material is recorded as cDNA or gDNA derived from T cells, B-cell-depleted T cells, or PBMCs.

Researchers sorted participants into cohorts using their self-reported clinical history. As processed by the authors: Nucleated cell counts were estimated from reference gene primer amplification. Assay used: immunoSEQ multiplex PCR; TCRdb lists only in-frame clones, some missing. The V and J calls and clone size are taken from that table; D and trimming were inferred from the DNA. The profile shows a few hundred thousand clones, approximately 83% of them singletons. The clonotype was recovered from a man in his thirties or forties who had recovered from COVID-19. Sequencing was performed on PBMCs or T cells enriched from blood (not recorded which).

The CDR3 DNA sequence: TGTGCCAGCAGTTCTATAGCGGCCGGTCGGGGGACCCAGTACTTC. This gives the protein CASSSIAAGRGTQYF. V gene TRBV27 combines with J gene TRBJ2-5; a weak D match, TRBD2 (6 bases). V was cut by 4 bases and J by 7 bases, with 19 bases left in between. The CDR3 is made up of 15 amino acids. Germline CDR1 is MNHEY and CDR2 is SMNVEV (reference sequence).